This T cell receptor beta chain was recovered during a study of T-cell memory formation after mild COVID-19. Study results and caveats: The authors left the SARS-CoV-2 specificity of second-wave clones peaking on day 37 unconfirmed. Contracting CD4+ clones were located mainly in CM and EM, and CD8+ clones in EMRA. Pre-infection memory harbored some responding clones, suggesting cross-reactive memory joined.

V dropped 0 bases and J dropped 8 bases, with 9 bases sitting between them. CDR1 is SGDLS and CDR2 is YYNGEE in the germline V gene. CDR3 length: 13 residues. TCR alpha and TCR beta cDNA libraries carrying sample barcodes and UMIs came from 5'RACE with constant-segment primers. TCRdb used MiXCR to reprocess the 5' RACE reads, holding one entry per CDR3 protein. The data contain 92,000 or so distinct CDR3 sequences, about 13% of them singletons. This clonotype was counted between two and nine times. Antigen: not known. The chain employs TRBV9 and TRBJ2-1; D is ambiguous. Sequencing was done on a sample of PBMCs or a T cell subset sorted from them (not recorded which). This receptor was taken from an adult woman who had mild COVID-19 (a few samples of this study predate the infection). Cell type and time point are not known. In DNA form, the CDR3 reads TGTGCCAGCAGCGTAGCTAAGGACCATGAGCAGTTCTTC. Protein: CASSVAKDHEQFF.